A selection of T cell receptor beta chains follows, all from one sample in a study of blood T cell repertoires in COVID-19. Produced via immunoSEQ multiplex PCR; TCRdb's table is partial and in-frame only. Altogether 90,000 to 120,000 clones are present, 80% to 90% being singletons, with the ten largest covering 2.1%. What was sequenced was peripheral blood. These receptor sequences come from a human donor in a cohort sampled during active COVID-19. The CDR3 runs from the conserved cysteine through the conserved F or W. Each record gives: CDR3 protein, CDR3 DNA, CDR3 length, D gene, clone size, J gene, V gene. The D gene is left open where the match is weak. Expanded clones get a size class; other rows say once, few or many, or leave the size out.

CDR3: CASTKEGGDTGELFF; DNA: TGTGCCAGCACTAAGGAGGGAGGGGACACCGGGGAGCTGTTTTTT; length: 15; D: TRBD2; size: NA; J: TRBJ2-2; V: TRBV6-5
CDR3: CASRRDAGTSSETQYF; DNA: TGTGCCAGCAGACGAGATGCCGGGACTAGCAGCGAGACCCAGTACTTC; length: 16; D: TRBD2; size: NA; J: TRBJ2-5; V: TRBV7-2
CDR3: CASSLSTYYYEQYF; DNA: TGTGCCAGCAGCTTATCCACATACTACTACGAGCAGTACTTC; length: 14; D: NA; size: many; J: TRBJ2-7; V: TRBV7-9
CDR3: CATSVDRGTGELFF; DNA: TGTGCCACCAGTGTTGACCGGGGCACCGGGGAGCTGTTTTTT; length: 14; D: NA; size: NA; J: TRBJ2-2; V: TRBV24-1
CDR3: CASSYLRGGTDNEQFF; DNA: TGTGCCAGCAGCTACCTCCGGGGCGGGACCGACAATGAGCAGTTCTTC; length: 16; D: NA; size: NA; J: TRBJ2-1; V: TRBV7-8
CDR3: CASRYYVGTEAFF; DNA: TGTGCCAGCAGGTACTACGTTGGCACTGAAGCTTTCTTT; length: 13; D: NA; size: NA; J: TRBJ1-1; V: TRBV12-3/TRBV12-4
CDR3: CASSKAGTGVRETQYF; DNA: TGTGCCAGCAGCAAGGCCGGGACAGGGGTCCGGGAGACCCAGTACTTC; length: 16; D: TRBD1; size: NA; J: TRBJ2-5; V: TRBV28
CDR3: CASSLIPETGANVLTF; DNA: TGCGCCAGCAGCTTGATACCGGAGACTGGGGCCAACGTCCTGACTTTC; length: 16; D: NA; size: NA; J: TRBJ2-6; V: TRBV5-1
CDR3: CASSRGTSVVEQYF; DNA: TGTGCCAGCAGCCGGGGGACTAGCGTTGTCGAGCAGTACTTC; length: 14; D: TRBD2; size: NA; J: TRBJ2-7; V: TRBV14
CDR3: CASGYVNQPQHF; DNA: TGTGCTAGTGGTTATGTAAATCAGCCCCAGCATTTT; length: 12; D: NA; size: few; J: TRBJ1-5; V: TRBV12-5
CDR3: CASSLAGNKDTEAFF; DNA: TGTGCCAGCAGTTTAGCAGGAAATAAAGACACTGAAGCTTTCTTT; length: 15; D: NA; size: NA; J: TRBJ1-1; V: TRBV28
CDR3: CASSYDVAGEWFF; DNA: TGCGCCAGCAGCTACGACGTAGCGGGAGAATGGTTCTTC; length: 13; D: TRBD2; size: NA; J: TRBJ2-1; V: TRBV5-1
CDR3: CASRYGSARGFF; DNA: TGTGCCAGCAGATATGGCTCAGCCAGGGGATTCTTC; length: 12; D: NA; size: NA; J: TRBJ2-1; V: TRBV5-8
CDR3: CASSLRDNRREQYF; DNA: TGTGCCAGCAGTTTACGGGACAACCGAAGGGAGCAGTACTTC; length: 14; D: NA; size: NA; J: TRBJ2-7; V: TRBV28
CDR3: CASSASRGTGSLYGYTF; DNA: TGTGCCAGCAGCGCCAGTAGGGGGACAGGGTCGCTCTATGGCTACACCTTC; length: 17; D: TRBD1; size: NA; J: TRBJ1-2; V: TRBV28
CDR3: CATSDATSGRAGYNEQFF; DNA: TGTGCCACCAGTGACGCCACTAGCGGGAGGGCCGGGTACAATGAGCAGTTCTTC; length: 18; D: TRBD2; size: NA; J: TRBJ2-1; V: TRBV24-1
CDR3: CASSLTGEEGYGYTF; DNA: TGTGCCAGCAGCCTCACAGGGGAGGAGGGCTATGGCTACACCTTC; length: 15; D: TRBD1; size: NA; J: TRBJ1-2; V: TRBV9
CDR3: CASTPVVASDTQYF; DNA: TGTGCCAGCACCCCCGTGGTAGCTAGCGATACGCAGTATTTT; length: 14; D: NA; size: NA; J: TRBJ2-3; V: TRBV6-6
CDR3: CASIGGREWGEQFF; DNA: TGTGCCAGTATTGGGGGGAGGGAGTGGGGTGAGCAGTTCTTC; length: 14; D: TRBD2; size: NA; J: TRBJ2-1; V: TRBV19
CDR3: CASSLHGSTNEKLFF; DNA: TGCGCCAGCAGCTTGCACGGTTCAACTAATGAAAAACTGTTTTTT; length: 15; D: NA; size: once; J: TRBJ1-4; V: TRBV5-1
CDR3: CASSSGLFITGELFF; DNA: TGTGCCAGCAGCAGCGGACTATTTATTACCGGGGAGCTGTTTTTT; length: 15; D: NA; size: once; J: TRBJ2-2; V: TRBV21-1
CDR3: CASSLYWSSYEQYF; DNA: TGTGCCAGCAGCTTGTACTGGAGCTCCTACGAGCAGTACTTC; length: 14; D: NA; size: NA; J: TRBJ2-7; V: TRBV3-1/TRBV3-2
CDR3: CASSEARSNPQHF; DNA: TGTGCCAGCAGTGAAGCGCGGTCGAACCCCCAGCATTTT; length: 13; D: NA; size: NA; J: TRBJ1-5; V: TRBV6-1
CDR3: CASSLTGAVSDTQYF; DNA: TGTGCCAGCAGTTTGACAGGGGCAGTGTCAGATACGCAGTATTTT; length: 15; D: TRBD1; size: once; J: TRBJ2-3; V: TRBV6-2/TRBV6-3
CDR3: CASSLRPESSYEQYF; DNA: TGTGCCAGCAGCTTACGACCGGAGAGCTCCTACGAGCAGTACTTC; length: 15; D: NA; size: NA; J: TRBJ2-7; V: TRBV5-6
CDR3: CASSPAGTGYTGELFF; DNA: TGTGCCAGCAGTCCCGCCGGGACAGGGTACACCGGGGAGCTGTTTTTT; length: 16; D: TRBD1; size: NA; J: TRBJ2-2; V: TRBV28
CDR3: CASSRGQTYEQYF; DNA: TGTGCCAGCAGCCGGGGACAGACCTACGAGCAGTACTTC; length: 13; D: TRBD1; size: NA; J: TRBJ2-7; V: TRBV7-2
CDR3: CASSRELYNEQFF; DNA: TGTGCCAGCTCACGGGAGCTCTACAATGAGCAGTTCTTC; length: 13; D: NA; size: NA; J: TRBJ2-1; V: TRBV18
CDR3: CASSPDNNEKLFF; DNA: TGCGCCAGCAGCCCCGACAATAATGAAAAACTGTTTTTT; length: 13; D: NA; size: NA; J: TRBJ1-4; V: TRBV5-1
CDR3: CASSPNGQGGETQYF; DNA: TGTGCCAGCTCACCCAATGGACAGGGGGGCGAGACCCAGTACTTC; length: 15; D: TRBD1; size: NA; J: TRBJ2-5; V: TRBV18
CDR3: CASRLQGTSPLHF; DNA: TGTGCCAGCAGACTACAGGGTACTTCACCCCTCCACTTT; length: 13; D: NA; size: NA; J: TRBJ1-6; V: TRBV6-5
CDR3: CASSSQDRDTEAFF; DNA: TGTGCCAGCAGCTCCCAGGACAGGGACACTGAAGCTTTCTTT; length: 14; D: TRBD1; size: once; J: TRBJ1-1; V: TRBV13
CDR3: CALTSGGTDTQYF; DNA: TGTGCCTTGACTAGTGGAGGCACAGATACGCAGTATTTT; length: 13; D: NA; size: NA; J: TRBJ2-3; V: TRBV30
CDR3: CASSPRTGGNTEAFF; DNA: TGTGCCAGCAGCCCCCGGACAGGGGGGAACACTGAAGCTTTCTTT; length: 15; D: TRBD1; size: NA; J: TRBJ1-1; V: TRBV3-1/TRBV3-2
CDR3: CASSLGGGPYEQYF; DNA: TGTGCCAGCAGCTTAGGTGGAGGGCCTTACGAGCAGTACTTC; length: 14; D: NA; size: NA; J: TRBJ2-7; V: TRBV11-2
CDR3: CASSPPPGEVGNEQFF; DNA: TGTGCCAGCAGCCCTCCCCCCGGGGAGGTCGGGAATGAGCAGTTCTTC; length: 16; D: NA; size: NA; J: TRBJ2-1; V: TRBV27
CDR3: CASSSGQDMNTEAFF; DNA: TGTGCCAGCAGCTCCGGACAAGACATGAACACTGAAGCTTTCTTT; length: 15; D: NA; size: NA; J: TRBJ1-1; V: TRBV5-4
CDR3: CASSVDQATYEQYF; DNA: TGTGCCAGCAGCGTAGACCAGGCAACCTACGAGCAGTACTTC; length: 14; D: NA; size: NA; J: TRBJ2-7; V: TRBV9
CDR3: CASSYDRDFTETQYF; DNA: TGTGCCAGCAGTTACGACCGGGACTTTACAGAGACCCAGTACTTC; length: 15; D: NA; size: NA; J: TRBJ2-5; V: TRBV6-2/TRBV6-3
CDR3: CASSYVAGGGGYTF; DNA: TGTGCCAGCAGTTACGTTGCAGGGGGCGGTGGCTACACCTTC; length: 14; D: TRBD1; size: NA; J: TRBJ1-2; V: TRBV6-5
CDR3: CASSLDGTGFSYEQYF; DNA: TGTGCCAGCAGCTTAGACGGGACAGGGTTTAGCTACGAGCAGTACTTC; length: 16; D: TRBD1; size: medium-sized; J: TRBJ2-7; V: TRBV7-9
CDR3: CATQSTGEQYF; DNA: TGTGCCACCCAAAGCACAGGGGAGCAGTACTTC; length: 11; D: NA; size: NA; J: TRBJ2-7; V: TRBV6-5
CDR3: CASSPGAKNIQYF; DNA: TGTGCCAGCAGCCCCGGGGCCAAAAACATTCAGTACTTC; length: 13; D: NA; size: NA; J: TRBJ2-4; V: TRBV7-9
CDR3: CASSIGTSGEAFF; DNA: TGTGCCAGTAGTATAGGGACCTCGGGGGAAGCTTTCTTT; length: 13; D: NA; size: NA; J: TRBJ1-1; V: TRBV19
CDR3: CASSLDVSGNEKLFF; DNA: TGTGCCAGCAGCTTAGATGTGTCAGGGAATGAAAAACTGTTTTTT; length: 15; D: NA; size: once; J: TRBJ1-4; V: TRBV11-2
CDR3: CASSTGQFGEQFF; DNA: TGTGCCAGCAGCACAGGACAGTTTGGTGAGCAGTTCTTC; length: 13; D: NA; size: NA; J: TRBJ2-1; V: TRBV5-4
CDR3: CASLQGQGTEAFF; DNA: TGTGCCAGCCTTCAAGGACAGGGCACTGAAGCTTTCTTT; length: 13; D: TRBD1; size: NA; J: TRBJ1-1; V: TRBV6-5
CDR3: CASSEYEGATYEQYF; DNA: TGTGCCAGCAGTGAATACGAGGGGGCGACCTACGAGCAGTACTTC; length: 15; D: TRBD1; size: NA; J: TRBJ2-7; V: TRBV6-1
CDR3: CASSSKDRGLTNEQFF; DNA: TGTGCCAGCAGCTCAAAGGACAGGGGGCTAACCAATGAGCAGTTCTTC; length: 16; D: TRBD1; size: NA; J: TRBJ2-1; V: TRBV11-2
CDR3: CASSVAGLEGHEQFF; DNA: TGTGCCAGCAGCGTAGCAGGACTAGAGGGCCATGAGCAGTTCTTC; length: 15; D: TRBD2; size: few; J: TRBJ2-1; V: TRBV9
CDR3: CASSDSRDGYTF; DNA: TGTGCCAGCTCAGACTCGCGGGACGGCTACACCTTC; length: 12; D: NA; size: NA; J: TRBJ1-2; V: TRBV18
CDR3: CASSLLRDSEKLFF; DNA: TGTGCCAGCAGCCTACTCCGGGACAGCGAAAAACTGTTTTTT; length: 14; D: TRBD1; size: NA; J: TRBJ1-4; V: TRBV7-9
CDR3: CASGAQTGTGANEQYF; DNA: TGTGCCAGCGGGGCGCAGACCGGGACAGGGGCTAACGAGCAGTACTTC; length: 16; D: TRBD1; size: few; J: TRBJ2-7; V: TRBV6-6
CDR3: CATSRQTNEKLFF; DNA: TGTGCCACCAGCAGGCAGACAAATGAAAAACTGTTTTTT; length: 13; D: NA; size: once; J: TRBJ1-4; V: TRBV15
CDR3: CASTETSGRAGETQYF; DNA: TGTGCCAGCACTGAGACTAGCGGGAGGGCAGGGGAGACCCAGTACTTC; length: 16; D: TRBD2; size: NA; J: TRBJ2-5; V: TRBV2
CDR3: CASSVRGTTDTQYF; DNA: TGCGCCAGCAGTGTGCGGGGGACTACAGATACGCAGTATTTT; length: 14; D: TRBD2; size: NA; J: TRBJ2-3; V: TRBV10-2